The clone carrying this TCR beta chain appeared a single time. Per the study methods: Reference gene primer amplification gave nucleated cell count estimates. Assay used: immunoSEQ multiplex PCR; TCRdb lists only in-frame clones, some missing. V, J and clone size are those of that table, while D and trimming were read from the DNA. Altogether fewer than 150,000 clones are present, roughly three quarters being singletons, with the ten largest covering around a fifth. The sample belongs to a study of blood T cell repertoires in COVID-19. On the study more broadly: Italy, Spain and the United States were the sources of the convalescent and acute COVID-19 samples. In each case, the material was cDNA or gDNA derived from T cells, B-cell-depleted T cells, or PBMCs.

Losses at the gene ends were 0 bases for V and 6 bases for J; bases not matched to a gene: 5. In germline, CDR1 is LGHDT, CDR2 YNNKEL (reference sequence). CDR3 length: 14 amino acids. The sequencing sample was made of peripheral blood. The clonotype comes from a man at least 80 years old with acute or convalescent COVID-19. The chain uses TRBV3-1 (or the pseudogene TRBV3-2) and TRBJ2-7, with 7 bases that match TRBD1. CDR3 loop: CASSQERGRSEQYF. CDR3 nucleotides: TGTGCCAGCAGCCAAGAGAGGGGGCGCAGCGAGCAGTACTTC.